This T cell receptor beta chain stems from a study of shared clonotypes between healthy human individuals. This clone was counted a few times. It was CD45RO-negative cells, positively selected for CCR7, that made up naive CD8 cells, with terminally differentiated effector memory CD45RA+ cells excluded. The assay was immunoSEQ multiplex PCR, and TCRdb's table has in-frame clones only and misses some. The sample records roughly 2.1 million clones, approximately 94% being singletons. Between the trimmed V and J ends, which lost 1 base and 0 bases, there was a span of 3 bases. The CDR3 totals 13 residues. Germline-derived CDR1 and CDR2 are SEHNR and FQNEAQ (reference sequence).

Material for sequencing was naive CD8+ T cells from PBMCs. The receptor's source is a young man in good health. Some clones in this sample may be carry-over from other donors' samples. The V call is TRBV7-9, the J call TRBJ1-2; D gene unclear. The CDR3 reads CASSLVTNYGYTF. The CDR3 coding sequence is TGTGCCAGCAGCTTAGTGACTAACTATGGCTACACCTTC.